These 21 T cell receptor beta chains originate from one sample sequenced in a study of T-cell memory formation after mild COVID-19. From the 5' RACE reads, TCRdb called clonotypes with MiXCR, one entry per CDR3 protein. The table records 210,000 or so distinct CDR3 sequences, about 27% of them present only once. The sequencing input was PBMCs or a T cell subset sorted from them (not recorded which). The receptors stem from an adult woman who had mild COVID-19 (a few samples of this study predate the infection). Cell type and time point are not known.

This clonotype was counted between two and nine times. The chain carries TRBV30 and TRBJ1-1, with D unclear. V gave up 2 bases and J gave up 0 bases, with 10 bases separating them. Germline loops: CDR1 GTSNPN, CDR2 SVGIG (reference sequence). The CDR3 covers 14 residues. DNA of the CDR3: TGTGCCTGGAGTATCGACACCTTGAACACTGAAGCTTTCTTT. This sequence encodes CAWSIDTLNTEAFF.

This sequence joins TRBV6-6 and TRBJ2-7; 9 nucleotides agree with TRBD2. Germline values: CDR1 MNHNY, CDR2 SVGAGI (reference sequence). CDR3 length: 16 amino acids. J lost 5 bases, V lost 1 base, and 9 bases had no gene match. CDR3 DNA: TGTGCCAGCAGTTACTTCGGGGCTAGCGGGATCGACGAGCAGTACTTC. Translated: CASSYFGASGIDEQYF.

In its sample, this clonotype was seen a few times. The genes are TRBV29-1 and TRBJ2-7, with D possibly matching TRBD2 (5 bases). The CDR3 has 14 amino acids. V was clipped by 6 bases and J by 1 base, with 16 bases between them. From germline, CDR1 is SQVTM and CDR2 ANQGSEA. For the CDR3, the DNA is TGCAGCGTCTCATACCCGACGGGATCCTACGAGCAGTACTTC. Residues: CSVSYPTGSYEQYF.

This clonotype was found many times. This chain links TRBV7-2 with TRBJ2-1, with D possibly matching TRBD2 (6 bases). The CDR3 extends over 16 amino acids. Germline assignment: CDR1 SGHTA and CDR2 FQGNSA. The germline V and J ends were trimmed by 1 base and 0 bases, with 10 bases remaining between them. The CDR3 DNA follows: TGTGCCAGCAGCTTAGGTTCCGGGAGCTCCTACAATGAGCAGTTCTTC. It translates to CASSLGSGSSYNEQFF.

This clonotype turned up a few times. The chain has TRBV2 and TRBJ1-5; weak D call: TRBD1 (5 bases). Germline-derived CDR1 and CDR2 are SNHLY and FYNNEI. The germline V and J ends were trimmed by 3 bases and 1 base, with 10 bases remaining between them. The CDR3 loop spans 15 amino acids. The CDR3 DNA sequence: TGTGCCAGCAGTGAGGTGGGGCTCAGCAATCAGCCCCAGCATTTT. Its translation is CASSEVGLSNQPQHF.

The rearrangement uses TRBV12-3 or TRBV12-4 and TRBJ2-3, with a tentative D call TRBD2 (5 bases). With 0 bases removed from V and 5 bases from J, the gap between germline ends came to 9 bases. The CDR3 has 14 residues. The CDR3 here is CASSLAGEGDTQYF. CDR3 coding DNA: TGTGCCAGCAGTTTAGCGGGAGAGGGAGATACGCAGTATTTT.

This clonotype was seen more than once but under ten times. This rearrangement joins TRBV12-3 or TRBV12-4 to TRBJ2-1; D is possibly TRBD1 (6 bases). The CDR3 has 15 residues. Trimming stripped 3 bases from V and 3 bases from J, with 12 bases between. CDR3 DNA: TGTGCCAGCAGTTTCCGACAGGCAGGCTACAATGAGCAGTTCTTC. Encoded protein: CASSFRQAGYNEQFF.

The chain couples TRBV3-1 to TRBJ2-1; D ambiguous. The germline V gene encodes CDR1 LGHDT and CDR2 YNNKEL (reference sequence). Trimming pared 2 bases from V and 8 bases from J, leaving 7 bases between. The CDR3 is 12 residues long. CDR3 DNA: TGTGCCAGCAGCCAACTAGGACATGAGCAGTTCTTC. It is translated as CASSQLGHEQFF.

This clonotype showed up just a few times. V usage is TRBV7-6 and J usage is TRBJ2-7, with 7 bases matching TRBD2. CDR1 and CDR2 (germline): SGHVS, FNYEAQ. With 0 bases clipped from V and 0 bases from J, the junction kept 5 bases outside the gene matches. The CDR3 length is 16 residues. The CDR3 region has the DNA TGTGCCAGCAGCTTAGCCCCGCGGGGGAGCTCCTACGAGCAGTACTTC. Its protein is CASSLAPRGSSYEQYF.

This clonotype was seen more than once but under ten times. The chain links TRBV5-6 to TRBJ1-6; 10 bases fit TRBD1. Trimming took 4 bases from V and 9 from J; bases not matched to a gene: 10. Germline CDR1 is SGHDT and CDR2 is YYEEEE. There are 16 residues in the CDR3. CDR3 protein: CASSPTGTGAFSPLHF. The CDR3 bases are TGTGCCAGCAGCCCAACCGGGACAGGGGCTTTTTCACCCCTCCACTTT.

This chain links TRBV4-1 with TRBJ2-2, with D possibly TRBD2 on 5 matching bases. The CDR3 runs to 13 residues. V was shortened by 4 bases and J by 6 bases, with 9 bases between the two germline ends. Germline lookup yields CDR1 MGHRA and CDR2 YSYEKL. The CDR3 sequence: CASSPLGAGELFF. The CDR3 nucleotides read TGCGCCAGCAGCCCCCTGGGAGCCGGGGAGCTGTTTTTT.

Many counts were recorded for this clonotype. The CDR3 DNA sequence: TGTGCCAGCAGCTTAGGGGGGATGAACACTGAAGCTTTCTTT. Its translation is CASSLGGMNTEAFF. The V gene is TRBV7-9, the J gene TRBJ1-1; tentatively, D is TRBD1 (5 bases). The germline V gene has CDR1 SEHNR and CDR2 FQNEAQ (reference sequence). This CDR3 spans 14 amino acids. The V gene lost 1 base and the J gene lost 0 bases, with 6 bases spanning the gap.

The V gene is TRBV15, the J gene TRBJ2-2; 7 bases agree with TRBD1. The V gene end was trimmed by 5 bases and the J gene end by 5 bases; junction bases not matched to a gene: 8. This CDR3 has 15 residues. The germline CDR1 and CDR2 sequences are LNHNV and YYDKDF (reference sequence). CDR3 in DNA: TGTGCCACCAGCGTCACCGGGACAGCGACCGGGGAGCTGTTTTTT. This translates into CATSVTGTATGELFF.

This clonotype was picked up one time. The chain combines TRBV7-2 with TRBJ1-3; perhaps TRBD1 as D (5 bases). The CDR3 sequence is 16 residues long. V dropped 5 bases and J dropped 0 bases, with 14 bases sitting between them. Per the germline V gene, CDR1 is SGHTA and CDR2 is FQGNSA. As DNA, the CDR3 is TGTGCCAGCAGCCCACGGGGCGGGGGCTCTGGAAACACCATATATTTT. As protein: CASSPRGGGSGNTIYF.

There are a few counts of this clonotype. CDR3 coding DNA: TGTGCCAGCAGTGACTATACTAGCACAGATACGCAGTATTTT. Translating it yields CASSDYTSTDTQYF. The gene calls are TRBV2 and TRBJ2-3; no firm D call. Trimming cost V 3 bases and J 0 bases, with 7 bases left between them. CDR3 length equals 14 residues. Germline V lookup: CDR1 SNHLY, CDR2 FYNNEI.

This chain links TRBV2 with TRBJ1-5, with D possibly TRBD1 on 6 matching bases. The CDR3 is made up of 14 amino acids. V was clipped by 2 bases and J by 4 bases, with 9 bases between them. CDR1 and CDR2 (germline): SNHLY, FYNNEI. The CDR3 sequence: CASSELRGNQPQHF. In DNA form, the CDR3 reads TGTGCCAGCAGTGAATTAAGGGGGAATCAGCCCCAGCATTTT.

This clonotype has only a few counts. The CDR3 reads CASSVSGVSSYEQYF. In DNA form, the CDR3 reads TGTGCCAGCAGCGTAAGCGGGGTAAGCTCCTACGAGCAGTACTTC. The chain joins TRBV9 to TRBJ2-7, with 7 bases aligning to TRBD2. Trimming removed 1 base from V and 0 bases from J; junction bases left unmatched: 4. CDR3 size: 15 residues. CDR1 is SGDLS, CDR2 YYNGEE, per germline.

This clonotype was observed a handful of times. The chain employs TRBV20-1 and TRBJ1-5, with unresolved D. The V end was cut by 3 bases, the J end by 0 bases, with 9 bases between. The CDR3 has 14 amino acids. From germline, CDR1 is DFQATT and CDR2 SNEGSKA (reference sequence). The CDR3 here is CSASLGGSNQPQHF. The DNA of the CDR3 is TGCAGTGCTAGTCTTGGAGGTAGCAATCAGCCCCAGCATTTT.

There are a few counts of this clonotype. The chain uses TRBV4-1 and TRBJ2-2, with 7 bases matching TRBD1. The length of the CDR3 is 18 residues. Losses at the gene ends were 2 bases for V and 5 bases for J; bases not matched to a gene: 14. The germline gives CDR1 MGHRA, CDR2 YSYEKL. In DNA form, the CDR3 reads TGCGCCAGCAGCCAAAAAGCCGTCGGGGCAGGGGGAACCGGGGAGCTGTTTTTT. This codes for CASSQKAVGAGGTGELFF.

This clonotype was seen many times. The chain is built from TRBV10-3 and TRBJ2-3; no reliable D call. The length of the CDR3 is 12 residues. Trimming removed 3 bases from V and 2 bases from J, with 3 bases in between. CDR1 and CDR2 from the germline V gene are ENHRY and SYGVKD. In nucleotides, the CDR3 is TGTGCCATCAGTGAACACACAGATACGCAGTATTTT. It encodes CAISEHTDTQYF.

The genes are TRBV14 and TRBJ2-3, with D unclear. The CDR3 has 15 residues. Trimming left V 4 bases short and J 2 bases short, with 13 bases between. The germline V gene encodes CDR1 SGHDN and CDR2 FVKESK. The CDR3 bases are TGTGCCAGCAGCCCTCTGGGCTTGTCCACAGATACGCAGTATTTT. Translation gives CASSPLGLSTDTQYF.